This is a list of T cell receptor beta chains from one sample in a study of T cell repertoires in cytomegalovirus infection. TCRdb reanalysed the reads using MiXCR and keeps one entry per CDR3 protein. The data hold around 190,000 distinct CDR3 sequences, with approximately 14% observed a single time. The sequenced material came from PBMCs. All receptors come from a human donor in good health (CMV status not recorded). Some clones in this sample may be carry-over from other donors' samples. Each CDR3 is given with its conserved first and last residue. The D gene is left open where the match is weak. Size values are once, few and many counts, or a class for expanded clones, and some rows have none.

D: -; size: -; J: TRBJ2-4; V: TRBV10-2; CDR3: CASSEGTKNIQYF; DNA: TGCGCCAGCAGTGAGGGAACTAAAAACATTCAGTACTTC
D: TRBD1; size: -; J: TRBJ2-1; V: TRBV28; CDR3: CASSLIGQVFRNEQFF; DNA: TGTGCCAGCAGTTTAATTGGACAGGTCTTTCGCAATGAGCAGTTCTTC
D: -; size: many; J: TRBJ1-5; V: TRBV19; CDR3: CASSIRRWDQPQHF; DNA: TGTGCCAGTAGTATACGGCGTTGGGATCAGCCCCAGCATTTT
D: -; size: many; J: TRBJ2-1; V: TRBV7-8; CDR3: CASSLVSQADNEQFF; DNA: TGTGCCAGCAGCTTAGTCTCCCAAGCAGACAATGAGCAGTTCTTC
D: -; size: few; J: TRBJ1-1; V: TRBV29-1; CDR3: CSALDTPNTEAFF; DNA: TGCAGCGCACTGGACACCCCGAACACTGAAGCTTTCTTT
D: TRBD2; size: many; J: TRBJ2-7; V: TRBV7-2; CDR3: CASSFRAGGAVEQYF; DNA: TGTGCCAGCAGCTTCCGAGCGGGAGGGGCCGTCGAGCAGTACTTC
D: -; size: few; J: TRBJ2-1; V: TRBV6-5; CDR3: CASSYGGAYNEQFF; DNA: TGTGCCAGCAGTTATGGGGGGGCTTACAATGAGCAGTTCTTC
D: -; size: many; J: TRBJ1-6; V: TRBV7-9; CDR3: CASSLTGSPLHF; DNA: TGTGCCAGCAGCTTAACGGGTTCACCCCTCCACTTT
D: -; size: many; J: TRBJ1-6; V: TRBV28; CDR3: CASSFHGGSPLHF; DNA: TGTGCCAGCAGTTTTCATGGGGGTTCACCCCTCCACTTT
D: TRBD2; size: many; J: TRBJ2-1; V: TRBV7-3; CDR3: CASSPRTSSNEQFF; DNA: TGTGCCAGCAGCCCGCGGACTAGCAGCAATGAGCAGTTCTTC
D: -; size: -; J: TRBJ2-5; V: TRBV29-1; CDR3: CSVEGEGRVETQYF; DNA: TGCAGCGTTGAGGGAGAGGGTAGGGTGGAGACCCAGTACTTC
D: TRBD2; size: -; J: TRBJ2-3; V: TRBV19; CDR3: CASSILAGGTDTQYF; DNA: TGTGCCAGTAGTATCCTAGCGGGAGGAACAGATACGCAGTATTTT
D: -; size: -; J: TRBJ1-2; V: TRBV11-2; CDR3: CASSFPGEGYTF; DNA: TGTGCCAGCAGCTTTCCGGGGGAGGGCTACACCTTC
D: -; size: few; J: TRBJ2-1; V: TRBV20-1; CDR3: CSAGLLYYNEQFF; DNA: TGCAGTGCGGGACTCCTTTACTACAATGAGCAGTTCTTC
D: -; size: -; J: TRBJ2-1; V: TRBV28; CDR3: CASNEARVFWVDEQFF; DNA: TGTGCCAGCAATGAAGCCCGGGTCTTTTGGGTTGATGAGCAGTTCTTC
D: TRBD2; size: few; J: TRBJ2-3; V: TRBV6-2/TRBV6-3; CDR3: CASSSPWGGGTDTQYF; DNA: TGTGCCAGCAGTTCCCCCTGGGGGGGGGGCACAGATACGCAGTATTTT
D: -; size: many; J: TRBJ2-7; V: TRBV7-2; CDR3: CASSLSAEYEQYF; DNA: TGTGCCAGCAGCTTATCAGCGGAATACGAGCAGTACTTC
D: TRBD1; size: many; J: TRBJ1-1; V: TRBV10-3; CDR3: CAISPGTDQAFF; DNA: TGTGCCATCAGTCCAGGGACAGATCAAGCTTTCTTT
D: TRBD1; size: few; J: TRBJ1-1; V: TRBV23-1; CDR3: CASSQSTQPGQGSEAFF; DNA: TGCGCCAGCAGTCAATCGACACAACCGGGACAGGGGAGTGAAGCTTTCTTT
D: TRBD1; size: few; J: TRBJ1-1; V: TRBV12-3/TRBV12-4; CDR3: CASRYDRDLNTEAFF; DNA: TGTGCCAGCAGATACGACAGGGATTTGAACACTGAAGCTTTCTTT
D: -; size: -; J: TRBJ1-1; V: TRBV20-1; CDR3: CSASALSEAFF; DNA: TGCAGTGCTAGCGCCCTTTCTGAAGCTTTCTTT
D: -; size: many; J: TRBJ2-5; V: TRBV7-2; CDR3: CASSLAGGRETQYF; DNA: TGTGCCAGCAGCTTAGCGGGGGGCCGAGAGACCCAGTACTTC
D: -; size: once; J: TRBJ1-1; V: TRBV9; CDR3: CASSPPGGKPEAFF; DNA: TGTGCCAGCAGCCCTCCCGGGGGGAAGCCTGAAGCTTTCTTT
D: -; size: few; J: TRBJ2-1; V: TRBV19; CDR3: CASSIGAGFAYNEQFF; DNA: TGTGCCAGTAGTATAGGAGCGGGCTTTGCCTACAATGAGCAGTTCTTC
D: -; size: many; J: TRBJ1-5; V: TRBV28; CDR3: CASSGRRGGNQPQHF; DNA: TGTGCCAGCAGTGGGAGGCGGGGCGGCAATCAGCCCCAGCATTTT
D: -; size: many; J: TRBJ2-1; V: TRBV7-6; CDR3: CASSLAGSSSYNEQFF; DNA: TGTGCCAGCAGCTTAGCGGGCTCGAGCTCCTACAATGAGCAGTTCTTC
D: TRBD2; size: -; J: TRBJ2-4; V: TRBV6-2/TRBV6-3; CDR3: CATRLAGGAGNIQYF; DNA: TGTGCCACACGACTAGCGGGAGGCGCGGGAAACATTCAGTACTTC
D: -; size: -; J: TRBJ2-1; V: TRBV25-1; CDR3: CASNPKGGPGEQFF; DNA: TGTGCCAGCAATCCGAAGGGGGGGCCAGGAGAGCAGTTCTTC
D: -; size: -; J: TRBJ2-7; V: TRBV15; CDR3: CATSTLRVTKYEQYF; DNA: TGTGCCACCAGCACCCTAAGGGTTACAAAGTACGAGCAGTACTTC
D: -; size: many; J: TRBJ1-5; V: TRBV6-1; CDR3: CASSYLGSSNQPQHF; DNA: TGTGCCAGCAGTTATTTGGGGTCTAGCAATCAGCCCCAGCATTTT
D: -; size: few; J: TRBJ2-5; V: TRBV28; CDR3: CASSLGAGLYQETQYF; DNA: TGTGCCAGCAGTCTCGGGGCAGGCCTGTACCAAGAGACCCAGTACTTC
D: -; size: many; J: TRBJ2-5; V: TRBV7-9; CDR3: CASSWTVYQETQYF; DNA: TGTGCCAGCAGCTGGACGGTTTACCAAGAGACCCAGTACTTC
D: TRBD1; size: few; J: TRBJ2-7; V: TRBV7-2; CDR3: CASSWGQGEQYF; DNA: TGTGCCAGCAGCTGGGGACAGGGTGAGCAGTACTTC
D: -; size: -; J: TRBJ2-5; V: TRBV2; CDR3: CASSGMGETQYF; DNA: TGTGCCAGCAGTGGAATGGGGGAGACCCAGTACTTC
D: -; size: -; J: TRBJ1-4; V: TRBV6-6; CDR3: CASSYSGYEKLFF; DNA: TGTGCCAGCAGTTACTCTGGATATGAAAAACTGTTTTTT
D: -; size: many; J: TRBJ2-5; V: TRBV7-2; CDR3: CASSLVPGRAQARTQYF; DNA: TGTGCCAGCAGCTTAGTACCGGGCAGAGCCCAAGCCCGGACCCAGTACTTC